The 22 T cell receptor beta chains below come from one sample, sequenced in a study of OX40 agonist ivuxolimab in advanced cancers. Produced via immunoSEQ multiplex PCR; TCRdb's table is partial and in-frame only. The sample holds tens of thousands of clones; around 90% are singletons and the top ten take roughly 13%. The sample was CD4+ or CD8+ T cells sorted from blood, taken in a trial of the OX40 agonist ivuxolimab. Source of these receptors: an adult with an advanced solid tumor such as melanoma, head and neck, liver or kidney cancer.

This sequence joins TRBV7-7 and TRBJ2-2; 9 bases fit TRBD1. Per the germline V gene, CDR1 is SSHAT and CDR2 is FNYEAQ (reference sequence). The V and J ends lost 4 bases and 2 bases, in that order; junction bases with no gene match: 2. This CDR3 spans 15 amino acids. The CDR3 protein is CASSSGQGNTGELFF. In nucleotides, the CDR3 is TGTGCCAGCAGCTCGGGACAGGGAAACACCGGGGAGCTGTTTTTT.

The chain employs TRBV7-9 and TRBJ1-2; the D gene is possibly TRBD1 (5 bases). Trimming removed 2 bases at V and 2 bases at J, with 15 bases between. Germline V gene sequence: CDR1 SEHNR, CDR2 FQNEAQ (reference sequence). CDR3 length: 16 residues. The CDR3 region is CASSLREQELNYGYTF. CDR3 nucleotide sequence: TGTGCCAGCAGCTTAAGGGAACAGGAATTGAACTATGGCTACACCTTC.

V gene TRBV6-5 combines with J gene TRBJ2-1; the match to TRBD2 covers 11 bases. V was pared by 1 base and J by 9 bases, with 8 bases of the junction left unmatched. This CDR3 is built from 16 residues. The germline V gene encodes CDR1 MNHEY and CDR2 SVGAGI. The CDR3 DNA is TGTGCCAGCAGTTACTGGCTAGCGGGAGGCCCGAGTGAGCAGTTCTTC. Translating it yields CASSYWLAGGPSEQFF.

V and J are TRBV19 and TRBJ1-1; 7 bases match TRBD1. Unmatched junction bases numbered 5, after V lost 5 bases and J lost 5 bases. This CDR3 spans 13 amino acids. The V gene's germline CDR1 is LNHDA and CDR2 SQIVND (reference sequence). This CDR3 reads CASSETGRTEAFF. CDR3 DNA sequence: TGTGCCAGTAGTGAGACAGGGAGGACTGAAGCTTTCTTT.

V usage is TRBV28 and J usage is TRBJ2-7; TRBD2 matches at 8 bases. From germline, CDR1 is MDHEN and CDR2 SYDVKM. This CDR3 is built from 15 residues. V trimming: 6 bases; J trimming: 6 bases; junction bases outside the gene matches: 13. CDR3 in amino acids: CASSTPLSGSGEQYF. The CDR3 DNA reads as TGTGCCAGCAGCACCCCTTTGAGCGGGAGTGGCGAGCAGTACTTC.

The chain joins TRBV27 to TRBJ2-3; the match to TRBD2 covers 13 bases. V lost 1 base to trimming and J lost 3 bases; unmatched junction nucleotides: 4. The CDR3 length is 17 residues. CDR1 and CDR2 (germline): MNHEY, SMNVEV (reference sequence). The CDR3 is CASSLWGTSGTTDTQYF. Written as DNA, the CDR3 is TGTGCCAGCAGTTTATGGGGGACTAGCGGGACTACAGATACGCAGTATTTT.

The chain has TRBV28 and TRBJ2-3, with D perhaps assigned TRBD1 or TRBD2 (5 bases each). Germline CDR1 reads MDHEN; CDR2 reads SYDVKM. The V end was cut by 3 bases, the J end by 4 bases, with 14 bases between. The CDR3 totals 15 residues. The CDR3 here is CASSLGLGDADTQYF. As DNA, the CDR3 is TGTGCCAGCAGTTTGGGTCTAGGGGACGCAGATACGCAGTATTTT.

V is TRBV27 and J is TRBJ2-5, with 11 bases lining up with TRBD2. After removal of 5 bases from V and 4 bases from J, the junction contained 9 bases not matched to a gene. CDR1 and CDR2 from the germline V gene are MNHEY and SMNVEV (reference sequence). The CDR3 runs to 16 residues. The CDR3 sequence is CASSPTSGSSGETQYF. CDR3 DNA sequence: TGTGCCAGCAGTCCAACTAGCGGGAGTTCGGGAGAGACCCAGTACTTC.

The gene calls are TRBV5-1 and TRBJ2-1; D remains ambiguous. The CDR3 length is 14 residues. Germline V gene data show CDR1 as SGHRS and CDR2 as YFSETQ. V lost 4 bases and J 6 bases, leaving 14 bases between the germline ends. Here the CDR3 DNA reads TGCGCCAGCAGCCCCGGGCCGTCGATCAATGAGCAGTTCTTC. This translates into CASSPGPSINEQFF.

The chain joins TRBV27 to TRBJ2-5, with 13 nucleotides matching TRBD2. CDR1 and CDR2 (germline): MNHEY, SMNVEV (reference sequence). J lost 4 bases, V lost 6 bases, and 8 bases had no gene match. This CDR3 contains 16 residues. CDR3 sequence reads: CASRGGLAGWGETQYF. The DNA of the CDR3 is TGTGCCAGCAGGGGGGGACTAGCGGGATGGGGAGAGACCCAGTACTTC.

This chain links TRBV6-1 with TRBJ2-7; D might be TRBD2 (5 bases). This CDR3 region has 13 residues. Germline CDR1 is MNHNS and CDR2 is SASEGT. V was pared by 5 bases and J by 3 bases, with 11 bases between. Written as DNA, the CDR3 is TGTGCCAGCAGTTTTCGGGAAATCTACGAGCAGTACTTC. This gives the protein CASSFREIYEQYF.

This clone was picked up a small number of times. The chain recombines TRBV15 with TRBJ1-4, with D possibly being TRBD1 (5 bases). The CDR3 sequence is 13 residues long. From germline, CDR1 is LNHNV and CDR2 YYDKDF (reference sequence). V gave up 8 bases and J gave up 15 bases, with 22 bases separating them. For the CDR3, the DNA is TGTGCCACCCGAGCAGGGAGTTTCGCAAATGTGTTTTTT. Translation gives CATRAGSFANVFF.

This clone was picked up one time. This rearrangement joins TRBV7-9 to TRBJ2-3, with D possibly TRBD2 on 5 matching bases. Trimming took off 5 bases at V and 6 bases at J, with 27 bases between the two ends. This CDR3 comprises 18 residues. Germline V gene lookup returns CDR1 SEHNR and CDR2 FQNEAQ (reference sequence). For the CDR3, the DNA is TGTGCCAGCAGCCCCCCCGGAGGCCCCACCTACGTCGGGGATACGCAGTATTTT. This translates into CASSPPGGPTYVGDTQYF. Variable domain in full (rest from reference TRBV7-9 and TRBJ2-3): DTGVSQNPRHKITKRGQNVTFRCDPISEHNRLYWYRQTLGQGPEFLTYFQNEAQLEKSRLLSDRFSAERPKGSFSTLEIQRTEQGDSAMYLCASSPPGGPTYVGDTQYFGPGTRLTVL.

J is TRBJ2-7 and V is TRBV27; 9 nucleotides match TRBD1. The CDR3 loop spans 16 amino acids. V trimming: 0 bases; J trimming: 4 bases; junction bases outside the gene matches: 7. CDR1 is MNHEY and CDR2 is SMNVEV in the germline V gene (reference sequence). The CDR3 coding sequence is TGTGCCAGCAGTTTATCCCAACAGGGGGCGCAGTACGAGCAGTACTTC. Its translation: CASSLSQQGAQYEQYF.

The gene calls are TRBV6-1 and TRBJ1-4; TRBD1 agrees at 8 bases. V shed 3 bases, J shed 3 bases, and the junction held 15 bases outside the gene matches. The CDR3 sequence is 19 residues long. Per the germline V gene, CDR1 is MNHNS and CDR2 is SASEGT. In DNA, the CDR3 is TGTGCCAGCAGTGACAGGACCTGGACAGGGTACCACGCTAATGAAAAACTGTTTTTT. Translated: CASSDRTWTGYHANEKLFF.

This clone was observed a few times. The V gene is TRBV6-9, the J gene TRBJ2-3; TRBD1 agrees at 9 bases. From germline, CDR1 is MNHGY and CDR2 SVAAGI. The trim removed 5 bases at V and 4 bases at J, leaving 7 bases unmatched. The CDR3 spans 15 residues. CDR3 loop: CASSEMTGGPDTQYF. DNA for the CDR3: TGTGCCAGCAGTGAGATGACAGGGGGGCCAGATACGCAGTATTTT.

V gene TRBV13 combines with J gene TRBJ2-7; D is possibly TRBD2 (5 bases). The germline V and J ends were trimmed by 2 bases and 6 bases, with 14 bases remaining between them. Per germline, CDR1 PRHDT and CDR2 FYEKMQ (reference sequence). This CDR3 has 14 residues. CDR3 nucleotides: TGTGCCAGCAGCTTATCTGGGAGACTACGCGAGCAGTACTTC. Translated: CASSLSGRLREQYF.

This rearrangement joins TRBV7-9 to TRBJ1-1; 9 bases agree with TRBD1. V lost 5 bases and J lost 2; bases outside the gene matches: 6. Germline CDR1 SEHNR, CDR2 FQNEAQ (reference sequence). This CDR3 has 15 residues. The CDR3 region is CASSTWTGANTEAFF. Here the CDR3 DNA reads TGTGCCAGCAGCACTTGGACAGGGGCCAACACTGAAGCTTTCTTT.

The chain combines TRBV5-1 with TRBJ2-7, with 11 bases matching TRBD2. Germline trimming cut 0 bases from V and 3 bases from J; bases unmatched to any gene: 11. The CDR3 has 18 residues. CDR1 and CDR2 from the germline V gene are SGHRS and YFSETQ. CDR3 bases: TGCGCCAGCAGCTTGGACCCTAGCGGGAGGAAGCTGGTCTACGAGCAGTACTTC. It specifies CASSLDPSGRKLVYEQYF.

The genes are TRBV19 and TRBJ2-4; D may be TRBD1 (6 bases). Germline CDR1 LNHDA, CDR2 SQIVND (reference sequence). The CDR3 is 17 residues long. Trimming removed 0 bases at V and 2 bases at J, with 14 bases between. The CDR3: CASSIDPSDRSKNIQYF. The CDR3, as DNA: TGTGCCAGTAGTATAGACCCTTCCGACAGGTCCAAAAACATTCAGTACTTC.

The chain is built from TRBV6-5 and TRBJ1-4; the D gene is possibly TRBD1 (5 bases). Per the germline V gene, CDR1 is MNHEY and CDR2 is SVGAGI. The CDR3 runs 15 residues. V was shortened by 5 bases and J by 7 bases, with 17 bases between the two germline ends. CDR3 protein: CASSLDEGLTEKLFF. Written as DNA, the CDR3 is TGTGCCAGCAGTCTCGACGAGGGGTTAACTGAAAAACTGTTTTTT.

The CDR3 bases are TGCAGCGTGGCTGGGACTAGCGGGAGGGCCTTATACGAGCAGTACTTC. Residues: CSVAGTSGRALYEQYF. This chain links TRBV29-1 with TRBJ2-7; 16 nucleotides line up with TRBD2. CDR3 length: 16 residues. V gave up 6 bases and J gave up 4 bases; unmatched junction bases: 9. CDR1 and CDR2 from the germline V gene are SQVTM and ANQGSEA.